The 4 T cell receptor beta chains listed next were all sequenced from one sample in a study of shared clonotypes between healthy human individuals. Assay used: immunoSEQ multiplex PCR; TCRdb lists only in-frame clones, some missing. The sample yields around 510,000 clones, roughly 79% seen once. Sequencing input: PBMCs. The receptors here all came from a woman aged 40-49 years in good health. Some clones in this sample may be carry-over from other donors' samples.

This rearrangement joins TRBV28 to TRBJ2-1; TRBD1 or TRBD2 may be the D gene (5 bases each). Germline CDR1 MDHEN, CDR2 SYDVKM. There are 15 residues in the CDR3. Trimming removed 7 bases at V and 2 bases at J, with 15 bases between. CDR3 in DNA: TGTGCCAGCAAGAGTGGGGGAGTAACCTACAATGAGCAGTTCTTC. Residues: CASKSGGVTYNEQFF.

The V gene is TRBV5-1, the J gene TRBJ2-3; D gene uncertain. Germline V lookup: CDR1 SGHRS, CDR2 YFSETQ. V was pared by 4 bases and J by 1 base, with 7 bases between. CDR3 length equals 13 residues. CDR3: CASSVDGTDTQYF. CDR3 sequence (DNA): TGCGCCAGCAGCGTGGACGGCACAGATACGCAGTATTTT.

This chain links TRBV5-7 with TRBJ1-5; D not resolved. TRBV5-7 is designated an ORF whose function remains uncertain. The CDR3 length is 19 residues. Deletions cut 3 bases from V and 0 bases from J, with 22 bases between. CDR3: CASSCGRIGPLYSNQPQHF. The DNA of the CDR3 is TGTGCCAGCAGCTGCGGGCGGATCGGGCCCCTTTATAGCAATCAGCCCCAGCATTTT.

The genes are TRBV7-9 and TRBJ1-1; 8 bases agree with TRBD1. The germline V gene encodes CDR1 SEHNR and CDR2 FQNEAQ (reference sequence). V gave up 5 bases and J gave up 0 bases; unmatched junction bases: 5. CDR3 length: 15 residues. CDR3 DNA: TGTGCCAGCAGCCCCGGGACAGGTATGAACACTGAAGCTTTCTTT. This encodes CASSPGTGMNTEAFF.